The rows below give T cell receptor beta chains drawn from one sample of a study of CD8 T cells in ankylosing spondylitis. TCRdb reprocessed the 5' RACE reads with MiXCR, giving one entry per CDR3 protein. The table includes around 180,000 distinct CDR3 sequences, about an eighth detected once. The sequenced sample consisted of blood, either unsorted or a sorted T cell fraction (not recorded which). The receptors here all came from a female donor with ankylosing spondylitis or in good health (not recorded which). Each CDR3 is given with its conserved first and last residue. D genes are given only for firm matches. Some rows mark clone size as missing; the rest say once, few, many or name a class of expanded clone.

12	TRBV6-5	many	NA	TRBJ2-7	TGTGCCAGCAGTTACTCCAGGGATAGGCAGTACTTC	CASSYSRDRQYF
14	TRBV7-2	NA	NA	TRBJ2-1	TGTGCCAGCAGCTCCCGGAGGAGGTACAATGAGCAGTTCTTC	CASSSRRRYNEQFF
16	TRBV7-9	many	TRBD2	TRBJ2-2	TGTGCCAGCAGCTTAGCGGGAGGGCCCCGAACCGGGGAGCTGTTTTTT	CASSLAGGPRTGELFF
14	TRBV5-1	NA	NA	TRBJ2-7	TGCGCCAGCAGCTTGGCTGACAGGTTTGGAGAGCAGTACTTC	CASSLADRFGEQYF
13	TRBV7-8	many	NA	TRBJ2-4	TGTGCCAGCAGCTTATCCCGGGGAAACATTCAGTACTTC	CASSLSRGNIQYF
16	TRBV12-3/TRBV12-4	NA	NA	TRBJ2-7	TGTGCCAGCAGTCAGAGAGCGGTAACGAGCTCCTACGAGCAGTACTTC	CASSQRAVTSSYEQYF
14	TRBV7-2	once	NA	TRBJ1-5	TGTGCCAGCAGCTTAGGGTCGAAGAATCAGCCCCAGCATTTT	CASSLGSKNQPQHF
12	TRBV7-9	many	NA	TRBJ2-2	TGTGCCAGCACAAGGTACACCGGGGAGCTGTTTTTT	CASTRYTGELFF
13	TRBV15	NA	NA	TRBJ1-1	TGTGCCACCAGCAGGGAGGGTTTCACTGAAGCTTTCTTT	CATSREGFTEAFF
16	TRBV30	NA	NA	TRBJ2-3	TGTGCCTGGAGGGCCCGAAGGCGGGTGAGCACAGATACGCAGTATTTT	CAWRARRRVSTDTQYF
15	TRBV7-2	many	TRBD1	TRBJ1-5	TGTGCCAGCAGCCCACAGGGGGGGGATAATCAGCCCCAGCATTTT	CASSPQGGDNQPQHF
14	TRBV5-1	many	NA	TRBJ1-2	TGCGCCAGCAGCTGGGCCGTCGGGAGCTATGGCTACACCTTC	CASSWAVGSYGYTF
17	TRBV27	NA	TRBD1	TRBJ2-6	TGTGCCAGCAGTTTATATGGCAGGGGGACTGGGGCCAACGTCCTGACTTTC	CASSLYGRGTGANVLTF
13	TRBV7-7	many	TRBD1	TRBJ2-7	TGTGCTAGCAGCTTCAAACAGGGGTACGAGCAGTACTTC	CASSFKQGYEQYF
16	TRBV5-1	many	TRBD2	TRBJ2-2	TGCGCCAGCAGACGTAGCGGGACCGAGGGCACCGGGGAGCTGTTTTTT	CASRRSGTEGTGELFF
16	TRBV5-1	many	TRBD1	TRBJ2-2	TGCGCCAGCAGCCCAGAACAGGGGGCCGGGACCGGGGAGCTGTTTTTT	CASSPEQGAGTGELFF
15	TRBV5-1	many	NA	TRBJ2-2	TGCGCCAGCAGTAATCTAGGGGGAGCGTCAGGGGAGCTGTTTTTT	CASSNLGGASGELFF
14	TRBV7-2	NA	NA	TRBJ2-5	TGTGCCAGCAGCCGGGACGTAGAACAAGAGACCCAGTACTTC	CASSRDVEQETQYF
15	TRBV7-6	NA	NA	TRBJ1-3	TGTGCCAGCAGCCCTAAGCCGGCCTCTGGAAACACCATATATTTT	CASSPKPASGNTIYF
14	TRBV29-1	many	TRBD1	TRBJ2-1	TGCAGCGTCTGGGGACAGGGGACCTACAATGAGCAGTTCTTC	CSVWGQGTYNEQFF
14	TRBV29-1	many	TRBD2	TRBJ2-1	TGCAGCGCACGGACTAGCGGGAGAGGTAATGAGCAGTTCTTC	CSARTSGRGNEQFF
15	TRBV6-2/TRBV6-3	many	TRBD2	TRBJ2-1	TGTGCCAGCAGGCCGAGAGCGGGAGGCTACAATGAGCAGTTCTTC	CASRPRAGGYNEQFF
14	TRBV28	NA	TRBD1	TRBJ2-5	TGTGCCAGCAGTTCTACCGGGACAGTGGAGACCCAGTACTTC	CASSSTGTVETQYF
15	TRBV3-1	NA	TRBD2	TRBJ2-3	TGTGCCAGCAGCCCTAGGCCTAGCGGGATGGATACGCAGTATTTT	CASSPRPSGMDTQYF
12	TRBV7-9	many	NA	TRBJ2-7	TGTGCCAGCAGCTTACCATTCAACGAGCAGTACTTC	CASSLPFNEQYF
13	TRBV5-1	many	NA	TRBJ2-3	TGCGCCAGCAGCGATATCGGCGCAGATACGCAGTATTTT	CASSDIGADTQYF
15	TRBV4-2	many	TRBD2	TRBJ2-7	TGTGCCAGCACTCCCTCGACTAGCGGGATCTACGAGCAGTACTTC	CASTPSTSGIYEQYF
15	TRBV12-3/TRBV12-4	many	TRBD1	TRBJ2-7	TGTGCCAGCAGTTTAAGGACAGGGAGCTCCTACGAGCAGTACTTC	CASSLRTGSSYEQYF
13	TRBV2	NA	NA	TRBJ2-3	TGTGCCAGCAGTGAAGCGGGACTGGCTACGCAGTATTTT	CASSEAGLATQYF
18	TRBV6-2/TRBV6-3	many	NA	TRBJ1-1	TGTGCCAGCAGTTACGAACGAGGGACAATCCCCTGGAACACTGAAGCTTTCTTT	CASSYERGTIPWNTEAFF
17	TRBV20-1	few	NA	TRBJ1-4	TGCAGTGCTAGAGTCCTAATCAGAGGTGGCACTAATGAAAAACTGTTTTTT	CSARVLIRGGTNEKLFF
13	TRBV7-2	many	NA	TRBJ1-5	TGTGCCAGCAGTATCAGAGGCGATCAGCCCCAGCATTTT	CASSIRGDQPQHF
15	TRBV5-1	few	TRBD2	TRBJ2-7	TGCGCCAGCAGCTTGGGGCTAGCGGTTGACTACGAGCAGTACTTC	CASSLGLAVDYEQYF
15	TRBV6-5	many	NA	TRBJ2-1	TGTGCCAGCAGTGATTCGAGTCCCTGGGTTGATGAGCAGTTCTTC	CASSDSSPWVDEQFF
11	TRBV28	many	NA	TRBJ1-4	TGTGCCAGCAGTTTCACTGAAAAACTGTTTTTT	CASSFTEKLFF
17	TRBV27	few	TRBD1	TRBJ2-4	TGTGCCAGCAGTCCACAGGGGGCGGATTTCGCCAAAAACATTCAGTACTTC	CASSPQGADFAKNIQYF
15	TRBV6-1	NA	TRBD2	TRBJ2-7	TGTGCCAGCAGTGAAAGGCTAGCGGGGGCCTACGAGCAGTACTTC	CASSERLAGAYEQYF
13	TRBV9	many	NA	TRBJ1-3	TGTGCCAGCAGGGGGGGGGAAGGAAACACCATATATTTT	CASRGGEGNTIYF
15	TRBV6-4	many	TRBD2	TRBJ2-3	TGTGCCAGCAGTGAAGGACTAGCAGATTCAGATACGCAGTATTTT	CASSEGLADSDTQYF
15	TRBV7-6	few	NA	TRBJ2-2	TGTGCCAGCAGCTCCCGGGGGAGCGTCCCCGGGGAGCTGTTTTTT	CASSSRGSVPGELFF
12	TRBV10-3	few	TRBD1	TRBJ2-7	TGTGCCATCCGTGCAGGGGGTTACGAGCAGTACTTC	CAIRAGGYEQYF
12	TRBV10-3	many	TRBD1	TRBJ2-5	TGTGCCACCCGGGACAGACAAGAGACCCAGTACTTC	CATRDRQETQYF
15	TRBV6-1	NA	TRBD1	TRBJ1-6	TGTGCCAGCAACTTATCAGGGACAGGAAGTTCACCCCTCCACTTT	CASNLSGTGSSPLHF
14	TRBV6-4	few	NA	TRBJ2-1	TGTGCCAGCAGTGACGGCTCAGGGTCCCATGAGCAGTTCTTC	CASSDGSGSHEQFF
14	TRBV12-3/TRBV12-4	many	NA	TRBJ2-6	TGTGCCAGCAGCTTGTATGCTGGGGCCAACGTCCTGACTTTC	CASSLYAGANVLTF
17	TRBV5-1	few	NA	TRBJ1-6	TGCGCCAGCAGCTTGGCCGTCAGCTTTTATAATAATTCACCCCTCCACTTT	CASSLAVSFYNNSPLHF
15	TRBV20-1	few	NA	TRBJ2-7	TGCAGTGCTAGAGGTCGAGCGGGCAGCTCCTACGAGCAGTACTTC	CSARGRAGSSYEQYF
13	TRBV29-1	many	NA	TRBJ2-2	TGCAGCGGCAGGGTCGCGAACACCGGGGAGCTGTTTTTT	CSGRVANTGELFF
14	TRBV7-6	NA	TRBD1	TRBJ2-3	TGTGCCAGCAGCCTCAGGGGGATGTCAGATACGCAGTATTTT	CASSLRGMSDTQYF
15	TRBV20-1	NA	NA	TRBJ2-2	TGCAGTGCTAGTCGGGGTTCGGTCAACACCGGGGAGCTGTTTTTT	CSASRGSVNTGELFF
16	TRBV5-6	many	NA	TRBJ2-3	TGTGCCAGCAGTTCCAGCCGGGGGTTGAGCACAGATACGCAGTATTTT	CASSSSRGLSTDTQYF
15	TRBV11-2	NA	TRBD2	TRBJ2-1	TGTGCCAGCAGCTTGGCTAGCGGGAGTCCCTATGAGCAGTTCTTC	CASSLASGSPYEQFF
11	TRBV5-1	many	NA	TRBJ1-1	TGCGCCAGCAGCAAGGACCAAGAAGCTTTCTTT	CASSKDQEAFF
16	TRBV9	many	NA	TRBJ1-3	TGTGCCAGCAGCGTAGGGTCGGGTCCCTCTGGAAACACCATATATTTT	CASSVGSGPSGNTIYF
14	TRBV10-3	few	NA	TRBJ2-1	TGTGCCATCAGAAGTTCGGACTCCTACAATGAGCAGTTCTTC	CAIRSSDSYNEQFF
16	TRBV7-2	few	TRBD2	TRBJ2-5	TGTGCCAGCAGCTTAGTAGGGCTAGCGGGGGAAGAGACCCAGTACTTC	CASSLVGLAGEETQYF
13	TRBV12-3/TRBV12-4	many	TRBD1	TRBJ1-2	TGTGCCAGCAGTTCAGGGGGCGGGTATGGCTACACCTTC	CASSSGGGYGYTF